Below are 10 T cell receptor beta chains sequenced from a single sample in a study of blood T cell repertoires in COVID-19. Some clones are missing from TCRdb's copy, which holds only in-frame ones; the method was immunoSEQ multiplex PCR. There are roughly 68,000 clones in the sample; about 91% occur only once, and around 6% lies in the top ten. The sequenced material came from peripheral blood. The receptors were sampled from a woman aged 70-85 years with acute or convalescent COVID-19.

The chain employs TRBV30 and TRBJ1-4; a weak D match, TRBD1 (6 bases). The ends were cut back, 6 bases at V and 8 bases at J, with 19 bases in the middle. The CDR3 totals 14 residues. The V gene's germline CDR1 is GTSNPN and CDR2 SVGIG (reference sequence). The CDR3 sequence: CACLPQGLGEKLFF. The CDR3 nucleotides read TGTGCCTGTCTTCCACAGGGTTTAGGCGAAAAACTGTTTTTT.

The J gene is TRBJ2-7, the V gene TRBV28; 10 bases line up with TRBD1. Germline assignment: CDR1 MDHEN and CDR2 SYDVKM. After removal of 3 bases from V and 4 bases from J, the junction contained 12 bases not matched to a gene. The length of the CDR3 is 17 residues. CDR3 DNA: TGTGCCAGCAGTTTGGTTCTAGGAGGACAGGGGGGATACGAGCAGTACTTC. It is translated as CASSLVLGGQGGYEQYF.

The gene calls are TRBV6-4 and TRBJ2-6; D uncertain. CDR1 is MRHNA and CDR2 is SNTAGT in the germline V gene. Trimming removed 6 bases from V and 0 bases from J, with 18 bases in between. This CDR3 has 18 amino acids. For the CDR3, the DNA is TGTGCCAGCAGCCGTCTGGGCCAGGCCAGCTCTGGGGCCAACGTCCTGACTTTC. Its protein product is CASSRLGQASSGANVLTF.

V and J are TRBV18 and TRBJ1-3, with D hard to call. V lost 2 bases and J lost 0, with 11 bases in between. This CDR3 is 16 amino acids long. Per the germline V gene, CDR1 is KGHSH and CDR2 is LQKENI. CDR3 region: CASSPRVRVSGNTIYF. DNA of the CDR3: TGTGCCAGCTCACCAAGAGTTAGAGTCTCTGGAAACACCATATATTTT.

This chain links TRBV6-5 with TRBJ2-5; D unclear. Germline-derived CDR1 and CDR2 are MNHEY and SVGAGI. The CDR3 runs to 14 residues. The germline V and J ends were trimmed by 8 bases and 1 base, with 14 bases remaining between them. CDR3 amino acids: CASSRRPTQETQYF. CDR3 coding DNA: TGTGCCAGCTCACGGCGGCCCACCCAAGAGACCCAGTACTTC.

The chain links TRBV27 to TRBJ1-1; TRBD1 might be the D (6 bases). Germline V gene sequence: CDR1 MNHEY, CDR2 SMNVEV (reference sequence). CDR3 length: 13 residues. Trimming took 2 bases from V and 3 from J, leaving 7 bases between them. CDR3 DNA sequence: TGTGCCAGCAGTTTAGGACAGTACACTGAAGCTTTCTTT. Protein product: CASSLGQYTEAFF.

This clone was seen just once. In the same sample, other DNA sequences code for this CDR3. The rearrangement joins TRBV3-1 (or the pseudogene TRBV3-2) to TRBJ1-1, with 7 bases identical to TRBD1. The junction had 1 base not matched to a gene; V was cut back by 5 bases and J by 7 bases. Germline lookup yields CDR1 LGHDT and CDR2 YNNKEL (reference sequence). The CDR3 spans 11 residues. The CDR3 here is CASSDRVEAFF. CDR3 sequence (DNA): TGTGCCAGCAGCGACAGGGTTGAAGCTTTCTTT.

The V call is TRBV9, the J call TRBJ1-6; 8 bases agree with TRBD1. Germline V gives CDR1 SGDLS, CDR2 YYNGEE. The CDR3 runs 14 residues. With V trimmed by 4 bases and J by 8 bases, 5 bases remained unmatched. CDR3 nucleotide sequence: TGTGCCAGCAGCCTTCGGACAGGGCATTCACCCCTCCACTTT. It yields the protein CASSLRTGHSPLHF.

This rearrangement joins TRBV3-1 (or the pseudogene TRBV3-2) to TRBJ1-3; no definite D call. V lost 4 bases and J 4 bases, leaving 11 bases between the germline ends. This CDR3 is 14 amino acids long. Germline lookup yields CDR1 LGHDT and CDR2 YNNKEL (reference sequence). CDR3 sequence reads: CASSRGGAGNTIYF. The CDR3, as DNA: TGTGCCAGCAGCCGAGGAGGAGCCGGAAACACCATATATTTT.

The V and J genes are TRBV27 and TRBJ2-1, with 8 bases matching TRBD2. Trimming took 5 bases from V and 5 from J; bases not matched to a gene: 11. Germline-derived CDR1 and CDR2 are MNHEY and SMNVEV (reference sequence). The CDR3 loop spans 16 amino acids. CDR3 bases: TGTGCCAGCAGTCTAACCGGGGGGGGGCCCCACAATGAGCAGTTCTTC. Amino acid sequence: CASSLTGGGPHNEQFF.